This entry concerns a single T cell receptor beta chain. This sample was taken from a study of technical replicates of blood from a handful of donors. This table comes from immunoSEQ multiplex PCR, and its TCRdb copy is limited to in-frame clones, with some not included. The data contain approximately 95,000 clones, 90% to 95% of them seen just once; the ten biggest clones take up about 0.36%. The receptor's source is a human donor in good health. Sequenced input: T cells isolated from PBMCs.

CDR3 residues: CASSMYQGFQPQHF. In DNA, the CDR3 is TGTGCCAGTAGTATGTACCAGGGATTTCAGCCCCAGCATTTT. The chain joins TRBV19 to TRBJ1-5, with D perhaps TRBD1 (5 bases). CDR3 length: 14 residues. Germline-derived CDR1 and CDR2 are LNHDA and SQIVND (reference sequence). V lost 3 bases to trimming and J lost 6 bases, with 12 bases between them. Together with reference TRBV19 and TRBJ1-5, the CDR3 gives the full variable domain: DGGITQSPKYLFRKEGQNVTLSCEQNLNHDAMYWYRQDPGQGLRLIYYSQIVNDFQKGDIAEGYSVSREKKESFPLTVTSAQKNPTAFYLCASSMYQGFQPQHFGDGTRLSIL.